Below are 30 T cell receptor beta chains sequenced from a single sample in a study of beta chain features in type 1 diabetes. Overall study findings and caveats: Among patients with Type 1 diabetes, TCRB CDR3s were moderately but significantly shorter in every one of the four CD4+ subsets.

Expressed TCRB transcripts were sequenced, since all the RNA that had been isolated was reverse transcribed. Here immunoSEQ multiplex PCR was the method, and the copy in TCRdb shows in-frame clones only, minus some. Here the sample spans hundreds of thousands of clones, more than 12% being singletons. These receptors' targets are unknown. The sample consisted of naive CD4+ T cells from blood. Source of these receptors: a young man with type 1 diabetes.

This clone was counted between two and nine times. The V and J genes are TRBV25-1 and TRBJ2-5, with 8 bases matching TRBD2. The CDR3 runs 16 residues. Per germline, CDR1 MGHDK and CDR2 SYGVNS. V shed 0 bases and J 3 bases; nucleotides not matched to a gene: 6. The CDR3 sequence: CASSEYPGLGKETQYF. In DNA, the CDR3 is TGTGCCAGCAGTGAATACCCGGGACTAGGAAAAGAGACCCAGTACTTC.

The chain carries TRBV4-3 and TRBJ2-1, with 7 bases that match TRBD1. Germline CDR1 LGHNA, CDR2 YSLEER. CDR3 length: 16 amino acids. Losses at the gene ends were 4 bases for V and 0 bases for J; bases not matched to a gene: 6. CDR3 in DNA: TGCGCCAGCAGCCGTAGTGGGACAGTCTCCTACAATGAGCAGTTCTTC. This translates into CASSRSGTVSYNEQFF.

With respect to this clone: Other DNA sequences in the same sample also yield this CDR3. The chain is built from TRBV29-1 and TRBJ1-1; D gene ambiguous. The CDR3 is 12 residues long. V lost 5 bases to trimming and J lost 5 bases, with 12 bases between them. Germline CDR1 is SQVTM and CDR2 is ANQGSEA. CDR3 sequence reads: CSVRREGTEAFF. CDR3 in DNA: TGCAGCGTTAGGAGGGAGGGAACTGAAGCTTTCTTT.

This clone turned up a few times. The chain is built from TRBV28 and TRBJ2-1; TRBD2 matches 8 bases. CDR3 length equals 15 residues. CDR1 is MDHEN and CDR2 is SYDVKM in the germline V gene. V shed 3 bases, J shed 6 bases, and the junction held 7 bases outside the gene matches. CDR3 sequence (DNA): TGTGCCAGCAGTTTGTGGGTAGCGGGATCCAATGAGCAGTTCTTC. Translating it yields CASSLWVAGSNEQFF. Combining the CDR3 with reference TRBV28 and TRBJ2-1 gives the whole variable domain DVKVTQSSRYLVKRTGEKVFLECVQDMDHENMFWYRQDPGLGLRLIYFSYDVKMKEKGDIPEGYSVSREKKERFSLILESASTNQTSMYLCASSLWVAGSNEQFFGPGTRLTVL.

This clone was seen a handful of times. The chain employs TRBV7-9 and TRBJ2-7, with D possibly matching TRBD2 (5 bases). Germline loops: CDR1 SEHNR, CDR2 FQNEAQ (reference sequence). The CDR3 contains 14 residues. The ends were cut back, 0 bases at V and 2 bases at J, with 8 bases in the middle. CDR3 DNA: TGTGCCAGCAGCTTAGCGAGGGTCCCCTACGAGCAGTACTTC. This codes for CASSLARVPYEQYF.

This clone was seen a few times. The chain has TRBV30 and TRBJ2-1, with D perhaps TRBD2 (5 bases). With 0 bases removed from V and 0 bases from J, the gap between germline ends came to 21 bases. The V gene's germline CDR1 is GTSNPN and CDR2 SVGIG (reference sequence). The CDR3 extends over 19 amino acids. The CDR3 region is CAWSVPSKDYFSSYNEQFF. CDR3 in DNA: TGTGCCTGGAGTGTACCCTCAAAAGACTACTTTAGCTCCTACAATGAGCAGTTCTTC.

The chain links TRBV10-1 to TRBJ2-1, with 13 bases lining up with TRBD2. This CDR3 is 13 amino acids long. Trimming removed 10 bases from V and 8 bases from J; junction bases left unmatched: 5. CDR1 is WNHNN and CDR2 is SYGVQD in the germline V gene (reference sequence). CDR3 region: CATRLAGGDEQFF. CDR3 coding DNA: TGCGCCACCAGACTAGCGGGAGGTGATGAGCAGTTCTTC.

This clone appeared a few times. The chain combines TRBV28 with TRBJ1-1; the D gene is possibly TRBD1 (5 bases). Germline V gene sequence: CDR1 MDHEN, CDR2 SYDVKM. V dropped 2 bases and J dropped 8 bases, with 30 bases sitting between them. This CDR3 contains 19 residues. CDR3 DNA sequence: TGTGCCAGCAGTTTAACCCTCCGCCCTCTCAGGGAATCATCGGAAGAAGCTTTCTTT. Protein sequence: CASSLTLRPLRESSEEAFF.

The table lists this clone with a few counts. The rearrangement joins TRBV18 to TRBJ2-1; TRBD2 is a possible D gene (5 bases). Deletions cut 6 bases from V and 6 bases from J, with 12 bases between. The CDR3 length is 13 residues. Per germline, CDR1 KGHSH and CDR2 LQKENI. CDR3 DNA sequence: TGTGCCAGCTCCCGGGATGCCGGCAATGAGCAGTTCTTC. Its translation is CASSRDAGNEQFF.

On this clone itself: At the DNA level, this CDR3 is encoded by other sequences in the same sample as well. J is TRBJ1-2 and V is TRBV30, with a weak D call TRBD1 (6 bases). Trimming removed 2 bases from V and 8 bases from J, with 12 bases in between. The CDR3 is 12 amino acids. Looked up from germline, CDR1 is GTSNPN and CDR2 is SVGIG (reference sequence). This chain's CDR3 is CAWSPAGDGYTF. The CDR3 DNA is TGTGCCTGGAGTCCTGCAGGGGACGGCTACACCTTC.

The CDR3 nucleotides are TGTGCCAGCAGCCGAGGACTGATTTCGAACACCGGGGAGCTGTTTTTT. It codes for CASSRGLISNTGELFF. The J gene is TRBJ2-2, the V gene TRBV5-4, with TRBD2 as a possible D gene (5 bases). V was clipped by 4 bases and J by 0 bases, with 13 bases between them. The CDR3 length is 16 residues. Germline values: CDR1 SGHNT, CDR2 YYREEE (reference sequence).

This clone was picked up a small number of times. V is TRBV25-1 and J is TRBJ2-2; the D gene is possibly TRBD1 (6 bases). The CDR3 consists of 15 residues. Trimming removed 7 bases at V and 5 bases at J, with 17 bases between. Germline-derived CDR1 and CDR2 are MGHDK and SYGVNS. The CDR3 nucleotides are TGTGCCAGCAATTCAGCATGGGGGCAAACCGGGGAGCTGTTTTTT. Translated, it gives CASNSAWGQTGELFF.

This rearrangement joins TRBV27 to TRBJ1-1, with no clear D. CDR3 length: 11 residues. V lost 6 bases, J lost 0 bases, and 2 bases lay in between. Germline values: CDR1 MNHEY, CDR2 SMNVEV (reference sequence). The CDR3 nucleotides read TGTGCCAGCAGCCTGAACACTGAAGCTTTCTTT. As protein: CASSLNTEAFF.

This clone has a handful of counts. In nucleotides, the CDR3 is TGTGCCAGCGTGACGGGGTGGGGCGGAAACACCATATATTTT. Residues: CASVTGWGGNTIYF. The chain links TRBV2 to TRBJ1-3; a possible D gene is TRBD1 (5 bases). The ends were cut back, 8 bases at V and 4 bases at J, with 15 bases in the middle. CDR3 length: 14 amino acids. The germline gives CDR1 SNHLY, CDR2 FYNNEI.

CDR3 protein: CASSRLQYLGYGYTF. The CDR3 DNA reads as TGCGCCAGCAGCAGATTACAGTATCTCGGTTATGGCTACACCTTC. The chain combines TRBV5-1 with TRBJ1-2; no clear D. Germline V CDR1 and CDR2: SGHRS, YFSETQ. The CDR3 totals 15 residues. V was cut by 4 bases and J by 5 bases, with 18 bases left in between. Full variable domain (rest looked up from reference TRBV5-1 and TRBJ1-2): KAGVTQTPRYLIKTRGQQVTLSCSPISGHRSVSWYQQTPGQGLQFLFEYFSETQRNKGNFPGRFSGRQFSNSRSEMNVSTLELGDSALYLCASSRLQYLGYGYTFGSGTRLTVV.

The genes are TRBV18 and TRBJ1-5; 7 bases are shared with TRBD1. J gave up 7 bases and V 3 bases, and 9 bases lay outside the gene matches. The CDR3 length is 15 residues. The V gene's germline CDR1 is KGHSH and CDR2 LQKENI. The CDR3 is CASSPQGDGYQPQHF. As DNA, the CDR3 is TGTGCCAGCTCACCCCAGGGGGATGGATACCAGCCCCAGCATTTT.

This clone was seen a handful of times. This chain connects TRBV2 to TRBJ2-6, with unresolved D. V shed 3 bases and J shed 0 bases, with 9 bases lying between them. The CDR3 totals 16 residues. Germline assignment: CDR1 SNHLY and CDR2 FYNNEI. CDR3 bases: TGTGCCAGCAGTGAGGAACAGCCCTCTGGGGCCAACGTCCTGACTTTC. Its protein is CASSEEQPSGANVLTF.

This clone was counted between two and nine times. The chain is built from TRBV5-1 and TRBJ2-7; D gene unclear. The CDR3 runs 12 residues. V dropped 0 bases and J dropped 5 bases, with 6 bases sitting between them. CDR1 is SGHRS and CDR2 is YFSETQ in the germline V gene. CDR3 in DNA: TGCGCCAGCAGCTTGGATCCCCACGAGCAGTACTTC. This codes for CASSLDPHEQYF.

The chain combines TRBV19 with TRBJ2-1; 9 bases are a match to TRBD2. In germline, CDR1 is LNHDA, CDR2 SQIVND (reference sequence). Trimming removed 3 bases from V and 1 base from J; junction bases left unmatched: 7. CDR3 length: 17 amino acids. CDR3 coding DNA: TGTGCCAGTAGTATGAGTGCCGCGGGAGGGTCCTACAATGAGCAGTTCTTC. It specifies CASSMSAAGGSYNEQFF.

The gene calls are TRBV7-2 and TRBJ2-1; tentative D call: TRBD2 (6 bases). V dropped 3 bases and J dropped 0 bases, with 15 bases sitting between them. The V gene's germline CDR1 is SGHTA and CDR2 FQGNSA. The CDR3 is made up of 17 amino acids. This CDR3 is CASSFIWRGSSYNEQFF. The CDR3 DNA is TGTGCCAGCAGCTTTATCTGGCGGGGAAGCTCCTACAATGAGCAGTTCTTC.

The chain joins TRBV6-5 to TRBJ2-1; D uncertain. The V end lost 5 bases, the J end lost 7 bases, and 9 bases lay between the germline ends. In germline, CDR1 is MNHEY, CDR2 SVGAGI. The CDR3 has 12 residues. In DNA form, the CDR3 reads TGTGCCAGCAGTCTCAACCGAAATGAGCAGTTCTTC. It yields the protein CASSLNRNEQFF.

This chain connects TRBV5-1 to TRBJ2-7; tentative D call: TRBD2 (5 bases). CDR1 is SGHRS, CDR2 YFSETQ, per germline. The CDR3 contains 15 residues. The V gene lost 0 bases and the J gene lost 1 base, with 11 bases spanning the gap. As DNA, the CDR3 is TGCGCCAGCAGCTTGGAATACGGGGATTCCTACGAGCAGTACTTC. It is translated as CASSLEYGDSYEQYF.

In its sample, this clone was seen a few times. The J gene is TRBJ2-7, the V gene TRBV6-5; 8 bases are a match to TRBD2. V shed 6 bases and J 6 bases; nucleotides not matched to a gene: 4. Germline values: CDR1 MNHEY, CDR2 SVGAGI. This CDR3 has 12 amino acids. The CDR3 DNA reads TGTGCCAGCAGGAGCGGGGGCCGCGAGCAGTACTTC. This codes for CASRSGGREQYF.

This clone turned up a few times. The V gene is TRBV29-1, the J gene TRBJ2-5; TRBD1 matches at 7 bases. V dropped 7 bases and J dropped 4; count of bases not matched to a gene: 12. Germline values: CDR1 SQVTM, CDR2 ANQGSEA. CDR3 length: 14 amino acids. The CDR3 protein is CSAPSWDRIETQYF. The CDR3 nucleotides read TGCAGCGCCCCGTCCTGGGACAGAATAGAGACCCAGTACTTC.

The J gene is TRBJ2-7, the V gene TRBV5-6, with no clear D. This CDR3 is built from 15 residues. Between the trimmed V and J ends, which lost 0 bases and 2 bases, there was a span of 12 bases. Per the germline V gene, CDR1 is SGHDT and CDR2 is YYEEEE. The CDR3 DNA is TGTGCCAGCAGCTTGGTCGGCTCTGTCGCCTACGAGCAGTACTTC. It yields the protein CASSLVGSVAYEQYF.

The sample holds a few counts of this clone. The chain joins TRBV2 to TRBJ2-7; 7 nucleotides agree with TRBD1. The CDR3 is 13 residues long. The V and J ends lost 6 bases and 2 bases, in that order; junction bases with no gene match: 4. Germline CDR1 reads SNHLY; CDR2 reads FYNNEI. CDR3 bases: TGTGCCAGCAGAGGACAGGCTACCTACGAGCAGTACTTC. It translates to CASRGQATYEQYF.

This clone has just a few counts. CDR3 DNA sequence: TGCGCCAGCAGCCAACCCAAGGGGGGAACCCTCAGTCAGCCCCAGCATTTT. This translates into CASSQPKGGTLSQPQHF. J is TRBJ1-5 and V is TRBV4-1; D perhaps matches TRBD1 (6 bases). The germline V gene encodes CDR1 MGHRA and CDR2 YSYEKL. The CDR3 loop spans 17 amino acids. V lost 2 bases to trimming and J lost 6 bases, with 20 bases between them.

Only one count was recorded for this clone. The rearrangement links TRBV7-2 to TRBJ1-1; D is possibly TRBD1 (6 bases). The CDR3 loop spans 13 amino acids. Per germline, CDR1 SGHTA and CDR2 FQGNSA. V lost 5 bases and J lost 1, with 8 bases in between. This CDR3 is CASSATGNTEAFF. The CDR3 coding sequence is TGTGCCAGCAGCGCGACAGGGAACACTGAAGCTTTCTTT.

The chain links TRBV30 to TRBJ1-2; D is uncertain. Germline CDR1 is GTSNPN and CDR2 is SVGIG (reference sequence). V lost 4 bases to trimming and J lost 3 bases, with 15 bases between them. This CDR3 spans 14 amino acids. CDR3 region: CAWMPSPFHYGYTF. The CDR3, as DNA: TGTGCCTGGATGCCGAGCCCTTTCCACTATGGCTACACCTTC.

This clone was seen a few times. This chain connects TRBV18 to TRBJ1-2, with D unresolved. V dropped 0 bases and J dropped 5 bases, with 10 bases sitting between them. The germline V gene encodes CDR1 KGHSH and CDR2 LQKENI. CDR3 length: 14 amino acids. The CDR3 sequence is CASSPPVTKYGYTF. CDR3 nucleotides: TGTGCCAGCTCACCACCCGTGACAAAATATGGCTACACCTTC.